One sample yielded the 30 T cell receptor beta chains listed below, sequenced in a study of T cell responses to AZD1222 COVID-19 vaccine. The method was immunoSEQ multiplex PCR; TCRdb's version includes in-frame clones alone and lacks a portion of them. The table lists about 92,000 clones, roughly nine tenths of them singletons. Sequenced here: peripheral blood, sampled on day 0 of AZD1222 vaccination. These receptors all stem from an adult in good health.

The V call is TRBV6-5, the J call TRBJ2-2; D tentatively reads TRBD1 or TRBD2 (5 bases each). The germline V gene encodes CDR1 MNHEY and CDR2 SVGAGI. The CDR3 consists of 15 residues. V was shortened by 3 bases and J by 5 bases, with 13 bases between the two germline ends. In nucleotides, the CDR3 is TGTGCCAGCAGTTATCAGGGAGCTAGTACCGGGGAGCTGTTTTTT. Its protein is CASSYQGASTGELFF.

In this sample, this clone turned up many times. Different DNA sequences within this sample yield the same CDR3. V is TRBV6-4 and J is TRBJ2-6; D is undetermined. The germline V and J ends were trimmed by 2 bases and 0 bases, with 2 bases remaining between them. The CDR3 extends over 14 amino acids. Germline values: CDR1 MRHNA, CDR2 SNTAGT. The CDR3 reads CASSDNSGANVLTF. The CDR3, as DNA: TGTGCCAGCAGTGACAACTCTGGGGCCAACGTCCTGACTTTC.

J is TRBJ2-7 and V is TRBV15; no clear D. V was cut by 0 bases and J by 0 bases, with 9 bases left in between. CDR1 is LNHNV and CDR2 is YYDKDF in the germline V gene (reference sequence). This CDR3 spans 15 amino acids. CDR3 nucleotide sequence: TGTGCCACCAGCAGAGATCCCAGGAGCTCCTACGAGCAGTACTTC. This codes for CATSRDPRSSYEQYF.

The chain employs TRBV6-1 and TRBJ1-1; D is unclear. This CDR3 is built from 14 residues. V lost 0 bases and J lost 10, with 15 bases in between. Looked up from germline, CDR1 is MNHNS and CDR2 is SASEGT. CDR3 sequence: CASSEALRTRRAFF. The CDR3 DNA reads as TGTGCCAGCAGTGAAGCGCTTCGGACCCGGCGAGCTTTCTTT.

The chain's CDR3 is CASSSPGTGHEQYF. In DNA, the CDR3 is TGTGCCAGCAGCTCACCCGGGACAGGGCACGAGCAGTACTTC. The chain employs TRBV7-9 and TRBJ2-7; 9 nucleotides match TRBD1. This CDR3 is built from 14 residues. Losses at the gene ends were 4 bases for V and 5 bases for J; bases not matched to a gene: 6. Germline assignment: CDR1 SEHNR and CDR2 FQNEAQ (reference sequence).

CDR3 amino acids: CASQEISGNTIYF. The CDR3 DNA reads as TGCGCCAGCCAGGAAATTTCTGGAAACACCATATATTTT. This chain joins TRBV10-2 and TRBJ1-3, with no clear D. The CDR3 loop spans 13 amino acids. Germline loops: CDR1 WSHSY, CDR2 SAAADI. The ends were cut back, 8 bases at V and 1 base at J, with 9 bases in the middle.

V is TRBV5-1 and J is TRBJ2-1; tentatively, D is TRBD1 or TRBD2 (5 bases each). The ends were cut back, 2 bases at V and 6 bases at J, with 15 bases in the middle. Germline V CDR1 and CDR2: SGHRS, YFSETQ. The CDR3 runs 15 residues. The DNA for the CDR3 is TGCGCCAGCAGCTTCTCCCAAATGGGGGTCAATGAGCAGTTCTTC. This translates into CASSFSQMGVNEQFF. Combining the CDR3 with reference TRBV5-1 and TRBJ2-1 gives the whole variable domain KAGVTQTPRYLIKTRGQQVTLSCSPISGHRSVSWYQQTPGQGLQFLFEYFSETQRNKGNFPGRFSGRQFSNSRSEMNVSTLELGDSALYLCASSFSQMGVNEQFFGPGTRLTVL.

V gene TRBV25-1 combines with J gene TRBJ1-5, with TRBD1 matching 7 bases. The J segment lost 2 bases and the V segment lost 5 bases, leaving 6 bases of the junction unmatched. Germline assignment: CDR1 MGHDK and CDR2 SYGVNS. The CDR3 is made up of 15 amino acids. DNA of the CDR3: TGTGCCAGCAGTCCCGGGACAGAAGGCAATCAGCCCCAGCATTTT. Encoded protein: CASSPGTEGNQPQHF.

The rearrangement links TRBV10-2 to TRBJ1-1; tentatively, D is TRBD1 (5 bases). Trimming shortened V by 2 bases and J by 5 bases, and 9 bases separated the two germline ends. The V gene's germline CDR1 is WSHSY and CDR2 SAAADI. This CDR3 comprises 13 residues. CDR3 DNA sequence: TGCGCCAGCAGTGAGAGGGGACTTACTGAAGCTTTCTTT. This gives the protein CASSERGLTEAFF.

The CDR3 is CARRQGSYEQYF. The CDR3 nucleotides read TGTGCCAGGAGACAGGGCTCCTACGAGCAGTACTTC. The rearrangement links TRBV2 to TRBJ2-7; 7 bases match TRBD1. Germline V gene sequence: CDR1 SNHLY, CDR2 FYNNEI. The CDR3 extends over 12 amino acids. The V gene end was trimmed by 9 bases and the J gene end by 0 bases; junction bases not matched to a gene: 2.

The chain employs TRBV19 and TRBJ1-3; a possible D gene is TRBD1 (6 bases). V lost 7 bases to trimming and J lost 2 bases, with 12 bases between them. Germline values: CDR1 LNHDA, CDR2 SQIVND (reference sequence). The CDR3 contains 14 residues. The CDR3 DNA is TGTGCCAGTAAGGGGGGTGAAGCTGGAAACACCATATATTTT. This gives the protein CASKGGEAGNTIYF. The full variable domain, with the rest looked up from reference TRBV19 and TRBJ1-3, is DGGITQSPKYLFRKEGQNVTLSCEQNLNHDAMYWYRQDPGQGLRLIYYSQIVNDFQKGDIAEGYSVSREKKESFPLTVTSAQKNPTAFYLCASKGGEAGNTIYFGEGSWLTVV.

V is TRBV5-4 and J is TRBJ1-1, with D possibly being TRBD1 (5 bases). CDR3 length: 14 amino acids. The V gene's germline CDR1 is SGHNT and CDR2 YYREEE (reference sequence). The V end lost 6 bases, the J end lost 3 bases, and 15 bases lay between the germline ends. CDR3 amino acids: CASTPRGGDTEAFF. CDR3 nucleotides: TGTGCCAGCACCCCGCGGGGCGGGGACACTGAAGCTTTCTTT.

The rearrangement links TRBV5-4 to TRBJ1-4; no firm D call. This CDR3 contains 12 residues. The germline gives CDR1 SGHNT, CDR2 YYREEE (reference sequence). V lost 7 bases, J lost 8 bases, and 12 bases lay in between. As DNA, the CDR3 is TGTGCCAGCGGACGGGGTAGGGAAAAACTGTTTTTT. It yields the protein CASGRGREKLFF.

The rearrangement uses TRBV5-1 and TRBJ2-3; D call uncertain. The CDR3 extends over 14 amino acids. Germline loops: CDR1 SGHRS, CDR2 YFSETQ. Trimming took off 0 bases at V and 4 bases at J, with 9 bases between the two ends. CDR3 sequence (DNA): TGCGCCAGCAGCTTGGTTGAAGGTTCAGATACGCAGTATTTT. Its protein product is CASSLVEGSDTQYF. The full variable domain, its missing parts supplied by reference TRBV5-1 and TRBJ2-3, is KAGVTQTPRYLIKTRGQQVTLSCSPISGHRSVSWYQQTPGQGLQFLFEYFSETQRNKGNFPGRFSGRQFSNSRSEMNVSTLELGDSALYLCASSLVEGSDTQYFGPGTRLTVL.

A few counts support this clone. This sequence joins TRBV11-3 and TRBJ2-1; 7 nucleotides align to TRBD2. CDR1 and CDR2 from the germline V gene are SGHNT and YENEEA. V gave up 1 base and J gave up 2 bases; unmatched junction bases: 8. CDR3 size: 17 residues. CDR3 sequence reads: CASSLGGAGITYNEQFF. In nucleotides, the CDR3 is TGTGCCAGCAGCTTAGGGGGAGCGGGGATAACCTACAATGAGCAGTTCTTC.

The chain combines TRBV19 with TRBJ2-2; 7 nucleotides align to TRBD2. The trim removed 9 bases at V and 5 bases at J, leaving 9 bases unmatched. Per germline, CDR1 LNHDA and CDR2 SQIVND (reference sequence). The CDR3 totals 14 residues. CDR3 DNA: TGTGCCAGCACGGGACTACCGGGAACCGGGGAGCTGTTTTTT. Translated, it gives CASTGLPGTGELFF.

CDR3 nucleotides: TGTGCCAGCAGCTTAGAGCAGCGGTATGCCTACGAGCAGTACTTC. Translation: CASSLEQRYAYEQYF. V gene TRBV7-9 combines with J gene TRBJ2-7, with D possibly being TRBD2 (5 bases). The germline gives CDR1 SEHNR, CDR2 FQNEAQ (reference sequence). The CDR3 is 15 amino acids. V was cut by 1 base and J by 2 bases, with 12 bases left in between.

V gene TRBV12-3 or TRBV12-4 combines with J gene TRBJ2-7; the match to TRBD1 covers 10 bases. The V segment lost 8 bases and the J segment 2 bases; nucleotides outside the gene matches: 3. This CDR3 has 13 residues. This CDR3 is CASRTGGAYEQYF. The CDR3 coding sequence is TGTGCCAGCCGGACAGGGGGGGCCTACGAGCAGTACTTC.

In this sample, this clone turned up once. The DNA for the CDR3 is TGTGCCACCACCGAGGGTCGGAGGGGCCAAGAGACCCAGTACTTC. This gives the protein CATTEGRRGQETQYF. This chain connects TRBV19 to TRBJ2-5; possibly TRBD2 for D (6 bases). The CDR3 extends over 15 amino acids. Trimming took 10 bases from V and 1 from J, leaving 19 bases between them. Germline V gene lookup returns CDR1 LNHDA and CDR2 SQIVND (reference sequence). Together with reference TRBV19 and TRBJ2-5, the CDR3 gives the full variable domain: DGGITQSPKYLFRKEGQNVTLSCEQNLNHDAMYWYRQDPGQGLRLIYYSQIVNDFQKGDIAEGYSVSREKKESFPLTVTSAQKNPTAFYLCATTEGRRGQETQYFGPGTRLLVL.

This clone has a single count. The rearrangement uses TRBV27 and TRBJ1-2; 7 nucleotides align to TRBD1. CDR1 and CDR2 from the germline V gene are MNHEY and SMNVEV (reference sequence). The CDR3 runs to 16 residues. With 7 bases clipped from V and 4 bases from J, the junction kept 15 bases outside the gene matches. The CDR3 here is CASTPGRGKWSYGYTF. CDR3 in DNA: TGTGCCAGCACCCCCGGCAGGGGGAAATGGAGCTATGGCTACACCTTC.

This chain uses TRBV25-1 with TRBJ1-1, with D unclear. CDR3 size: 11 residues. Germline V gives CDR1 MGHDK, CDR2 SYGVNS. Trimming removed 6 bases at V and 12 bases at J, with 14 bases between. CDR3 in amino acids: CASSLGAKSFF. In DNA, the CDR3 is TGTGCCAGCAGCCTGGGAGCCAAGTCTTTCTTT.

The V gene is TRBV29-1, the J gene TRBJ1-1; no firm D call. V lost 5 bases, J lost 0 bases, and 10 bases lay in between. The CDR3 is 13 amino acids. CDR1 is SQVTM, CDR2 ANQGSEA, per germline. The CDR3 region is CSVSPLMNTEAFF. CDR3 nucleotides: TGCAGCGTTTCCCCTTTAATGAACACTGAAGCTTTCTTT.

This chain uses TRBV19 with TRBJ1-1; possible D gene TRBD1, 5 bases. Germline CDR1 is LNHDA and CDR2 is SQIVND (reference sequence). This CDR3 has 16 residues. V was clipped by 8 bases and J by 0 bases, with 19 bases between them. The CDR3 DNA reads as TGTGCCAGTTGGTACTCCCTAGACAGCTTGAACACTGAAGCTTTCTTT. Its translation: CASWYSLDSLNTEAFF.

The chain recombines TRBV11-2 with TRBJ2-1, with D perhaps matching TRBD2 (6 bases). The CDR3 is 15 amino acids. V shed 2 bases and J shed 3 bases, with 11 bases lying between them. CDR1 is SGHAT and CDR2 is FQNNGV in the germline V gene. This chain's CDR3 is CASSLTGLDYNEQFF. CDR3 nucleotides: TGTGCCAGCAGCTTAACGGGACTCGACTACAATGAGCAGTTCTTC.

The V and J genes are TRBV20-1 and TRBJ2-7, with D possibly matching TRBD1 (6 bases). This CDR3 contains 17 residues. Germline CDR1 reads DFQATT; CDR2 reads SNEGSKA (reference sequence). Trimming took 3 bases from V and 3 from J, leaving 24 bases between them. CDR3 protein: CSASMPDSSPSFYEQYF. In nucleotides, the CDR3 is TGCAGTGCTAGTATGCCGGACAGCTCACCTTCCTTCTACGAGCAGTACTTC.

This chain joins TRBV9 and TRBJ2-1; 7 nucleotides line up with TRBD2. V lost 3 bases and J lost 4; bases outside the gene matches: 10. CDR1 is SGDLS and CDR2 is YYNGEE in the germline V gene. The CDR3 is 16 residues long. As DNA, the CDR3 is TGTGCCAGCAGCGGATCCCGGGGGGAGAAGTACAATGAGCAGTTCTTC. Translated: CASSGSRGEKYNEQFF.

The chain uses TRBV18 and TRBJ2-7, with TRBD1 identical over 12 bases. CDR3 size: 15 residues. The J segment lost 5 bases and the V segment lost 3 bases, leaving 5 bases of the junction unmatched. Germline assignment: CDR1 KGHSH and CDR2 LQKENI. The CDR3 loop reads CASSPWGTGGDEQYF. The DNA of the CDR3 is TGTGCCAGCTCACCTTGGGGGACAGGGGGCGACGAGCAGTACTTC.

The V gene is TRBV5-1, the J gene TRBJ1-5, with TRBD1 identical over 12 bases. V was pared by 4 bases and J by 0 bases, with 8 bases of the junction left unmatched. Germline V lookup: CDR1 SGHRS, CDR2 YFSETQ. CDR3 length: 18 amino acids. The CDR3 sequence is CASSPGTGGGSSNQPQHF. The CDR3 coding sequence is TGCGCCAGCAGCCCTGGGACAGGGGGCGGCTCTAGCAATCAGCCCCAGCATTTT.

The rearrangement joins TRBV7-3 to TRBJ2-3; 7 bases agree with TRBD2. Germline lookup yields CDR1 SGHTA and CDR2 FQGTGA. The CDR3 length is 15 residues. With 5 bases clipped from V and 0 bases from J, the junction kept 5 bases outside the gene matches. CDR3 residues: CASSPTGGSTDTQYF. The DNA of the CDR3 is TGTGCCAGCAGCCCGACGGGGGGTAGCACAGATACGCAGTATTTT.

This clone appeared a single time. The V call is TRBV6-5, the J call TRBJ1-5; 8 bases align to TRBD1. V dropped 0 bases and J dropped 9; count of bases not matched to a gene: 10. Germline V lookup: CDR1 MNHEY, CDR2 SVGAGI. The length of the CDR3 is 16 residues. CDR3 nucleotides: TGTGCCAGCAGTTACTCCGCAGGGGGCGCATTCGGGCCCCAGCATTTT. It is translated as CASSYSAGGAFGPQHF.